The next 11 T cell receptor beta chains were all read from a single sample in a study of beta chain features in type 1 diabetes. What was sequenced were expressed TCRB transcripts, since all of the isolated RNA had been reverse transcribed. TCRdb's copy holds only in-frame clones and misses some; the assay was immunoSEQ multiplex PCR. Of 500,000 to 700,000 clones in the sample, less than 20% are singletons; the top ten hold about 0.086%. Source material: naive CD4+ T cells from blood. Receptor source: a man younger than 30 in good health.

This sequence joins TRBV4-1 and TRBJ2-2; D perhaps matches TRBD1 (6 bases). CDR1 is MGHRA and CDR2 is YSYEKL in the germline V gene. CDR3 length: 15 amino acids. Trimming stripped 4 bases from V and 6 bases from J, with 15 bases between. The CDR3 DNA sequence: TGCGCCAGCAGCCTAAGAGGGGGTTACGCCGGGGAGCTGTTTTTT. It translates to CASSLRGGYAGELFF.

In its sample, this clone was seen a few times. CDR3 in amino acids: CAISERADSYEQYF. Here the CDR3 DNA reads TGTGCCATCAGTGAGAGGGCGGACTCCTACGAGCAGTACTTC. The chain couples TRBV10-3 to TRBJ2-7; D remains unclear. The germline V gene has CDR1 ENHRY and CDR2 SYGVKD. V was trimmed by 2 bases and J by 0 bases, leaving 8 bases between them. The CDR3 extends over 14 amino acids.

This clone was observed a few times. The chain is built from TRBV16 and TRBJ1-3; a possible D gene is TRBD1 (6 bases). The V end was cut by 3 bases, the J end by 3 bases, with 12 bases between. Germline-derived CDR1 and CDR2 are KGHSY and FQNENV. The CDR3 runs 15 residues. The CDR3 DNA sequence: TGTGCCAGCAGCCACCGAGGGGGAAGTGGAAACACCATATATTTT. It translates to CASSHRGGSGNTIYF.

The CDR3 sequence: CAISRKRDSYNEQFF. The CDR3 region has the DNA TGTGCCATCAGTCGGAAAAGGGACAGCTACAATGAGCAGTTCTTC. V is TRBV10-3 and J is TRBJ2-1, with 7 bases fitting TRBD1. This CDR3 comprises 15 residues. The V and J ends lost 5 bases and 3 bases, in that order; junction bases with no gene match: 7. In germline, CDR1 is ENHRY, CDR2 SYGVKD.

This clone was recorded at least ten times. V and J are TRBV10-3 and TRBJ1-2, with a tentative D call TRBD1 (6 bases). Deletions cut 5 bases from V and 1 base from J, with 11 bases between. The CDR3 consists of 14 residues. From germline, CDR1 is ENHRY and CDR2 SYGVKD. CDR3 sequence reads: CAISNIQGNYGYTF. CDR3 bases: TGTGCCATCAGTAACATACAGGGTAACTATGGCTACACCTTC.

This chain uses TRBV15 with TRBJ2-1; 16 bases map to TRBD2. This CDR3 contains 16 residues. CDR1 and CDR2 from the germline V gene are LNHNV and YYDKDF (reference sequence). Germline trimming cut 5 bases from V and 9 bases from J; bases unmatched to any gene: 7. The CDR3 reads CATSRAGTSGRGEQFF. The CDR3 DNA sequence: TGTGCCACCAGCCGGGCCGGGACTAGCGGGAGGGGTGAGCAGTTCTTC.

In its sample, this clone was seen once. This chain links TRBV5-1 with TRBJ2-7; a possible D gene is TRBD1 (5 bases). The length of the CDR3 is 14 residues. V was cut by 0 bases and J by 5 bases, with 12 bases left in between. Looked up from germline, CDR1 is SGHRS and CDR2 is YFSETQ. The CDR3 DNA is TGCGCCAGCAGCTTGGAGTCAGGGTCCCACGAGCAGTACTTC. Amino acids: CASSLESGSHEQYF.

The V gene is TRBV15, the J gene TRBJ2-3, with 10 bases identical to TRBD1. Germline CDR1 reads LNHNV; CDR2 reads YYDKDF (reference sequence). Trimming cost V 5 bases and J 2 bases; bases outside gene matches: 7. The length of the CDR3 is 16 residues. CDR3 sequence (DNA): TGTGCCACCAGCGGAAGGACAGGGGGGACCACAGATACGCAGTATTTT. Translated: CATSGRTGGTTDTQYF. The variable domain in full, completed from reference TRBV15 and TRBJ2-3, reads DAMVIQNPRYQVTQFGKPVTLSCSQTLNHNVMYWYQQKSSQAPKLLFHYYDKDFNNEADTPDNFQSRRPNTSFCFLDIRSPGLGDTAMYLCATSGRTGGTTDTQYFGPGTRLTVL.

This clone was recorded a few times. Other DNA sequences in this sample translate to the same CDR3. This chain connects TRBV7-3 to TRBJ2-2; D is unresolved. Germline-derived CDR1 and CDR2 are SGHTA and FQGTGA. This CDR3 has 13 amino acids. V lost 5 bases and J 2 bases, leaving 6 bases between the germline ends. CDR3 in amino acids: CASSPSNTGELFF. The CDR3 bases are TGTGCCAGCAGCCCGTCTAACACCGGGGAGCTGTTTTTT.

This clone was observed a handful of times. This chain connects TRBV18 to TRBJ1-1; D ambiguous. Germline V gene sequence: CDR1 KGHSH, CDR2 LQKENI. V was trimmed by 4 bases and J by 6 bases, leaving 15 bases between them. There are 14 residues in the CDR3. The CDR3 reads CASSLAEGKAEAFF. Written as DNA, the CDR3 is TGTGCCAGCTCACTGGCGGAGGGTAAGGCTGAAGCTTTCTTT.

CDR3 amino acids: CASGLIIGQTTDTQYF. The CDR3 DNA reads as TGTGCTAGTGGTTTGATTATTGGACAGACAACAGATACGCAGTATTTT. The V gene is TRBV12-5, the J gene TRBJ2-3, with D possibly matching TRBD1 (6 bases). In germline, CDR1 is LGHNT, CDR2 FRNRAP. The CDR3 runs to 16 residues. The ends were cut back, 2 bases at V and 3 bases at J, with 15 bases in the middle.